This T cell receptor (beta chain) emerged from a study of shared clonotypes between healthy human individuals. Study-level background: The cohort had a couple of women and three men, ages 18 to 49. Each donor contributed plates that comprised three CD4 naive, three CD4 memory, two CD8 naive and one CD8 memory. Study observations and caveats: When naive CD4 clonotypes were compared across a handful of donors, around 5% were shared. Enrolling few donors narrowed the genetic and exposure-history diversity that was represented.

Worth noting for this clone: Its antigen is unknown.

Clones were read by immunoSEQ multiplex PCR, and TCRdb kept only the in-frame ones, dropping some. This sample has over 2 million clones, with 95% found just once. From germline, CDR1 is SGHVS and CDR2 FQNEAQ. The CDR3 is made up of 16 amino acids. The J segment lost 6 bases and the V segment lost 4 bases, leaving 11 bases of the junction unmatched. The sequencing input was naive CD4+ T cells sorted from blood. Subset noted: CD45RA+ positively selected. V is TRBV7-8 and J is TRBJ1-4; 7 positions match TRBD1. The TCR was taken from a young man in good health. The CDR3 sequence: CASSSNYRGGDEKLFF. The CDR3, as DNA: TGTGCCAGCAGCTCGAATTACAGGGGTGGGGATGAAAAACTGTTTTTT.